This entry is about one TCR beta chain. CDR1 and CDR2 from the germline V gene are MNHEY and SMNVEV (reference sequence). Trimming shortened V by 1 base and J by 0 bases, and 17 bases separated the two germline ends. CDR3 length: 18 residues. The data derive from a study of blood T cell repertoires in COVID-19. In the study overall: From the United States, Italy and Spain came samples of acute and convalescent COVID-19. PBMCs, B-cell-depleted T cells, or T cells provided the cDNA or gDNA that made up the material.

Authors' analysis steps: Amplified reference gene primers provided the basis for estimating nucleated cell counts. Sequenced by immunoSEQ multiplex PCR; TCRdb stores in-frame clones only, minus some. That table furnishes V, J and clone size, whereas the DNA furnished D and trimming. The repertoire holds 200,000 to 250,000 clones, 88% seen once, with 2.5% to 3.5% in the top ten. The sample comprised peripheral blood. The TCR was taken from a woman in her sixties or seventies with acute or convalescent COVID-19. The gene calls are TRBV27 and TRBJ2-3, with D possibly matching TRBD2 (6 bases). CDR3 DNA sequence: TGTGCCAGCAGTTTATGCGGGGACCCGACCCCTAGCACAGATACGCAGTATTTT. This sequence encodes CASSLCGDPTPSTDTQYF.